These 32 T cell receptor beta chains share one sample of origin, sequenced in a study of Graves' ophthalmopathy and Graves' hyperthyroidism (dated by TCRdb to 2016 to 2019). Sequencing instrument: Illumina HiSeq 2000. For repertoire sequencing, the TCR beta CDR3 regions were amplified from RNA transcripts. A first-round RT-PCR used HTBI primers with the Qiagen OneStep RT-PCR kit, followed by a second-round multiplex PCR, size selection and purification. TCRdb cleaned the public reads at Q25 with fastp, built clones with MiXCR and kept in-frame beta chains. For every CDR3 protein sequence, its rows merge into one entry that carries the most common genes and DNA. Counted in this sample were roughly 600,000 distinct CDR3 sequences; less than 45% of them appeared once. The ten biggest clones cover about 4% of the sample. The sample consisted of peripheral blood or thyroid tissue (not recorded which). These receptors came from an adult man with Graves' hyperthyroidism.

This clonotype was counted many times. Compared with germline, one end of the junction differs, possibly owing to a read error. This chain uses TRBV7-9 with TRBJ1-1; TRBD1 agrees at 7 bases. Germline CDR1 and CDR2: SEHNR and FQNEAQ (reference sequence). The CDR3 is 13 residues long. The CDR3 is CASSLDGRGQTLF. For the CDR3, the DNA is TGTGCCAGCAGCTTAGACGGGAGGGGGCAAACCCTCTTT.

As concerns this clonotype: The CDR3 carries no conserved terminal phenylalanine or tryptophan, so it likely arises from a read error. The gene calls are TRBV19 and TRBJ2-6; 7 bases line up with TRBD2. With V trimmed by 5 bases and J by 1 base, 5 bases remained unmatched. The CDR3 has 16 residues. Looked up from germline, CDR1 is LNHDA and CDR2 is SQIVND (reference sequence). The CDR3 reads CASSARGGSGANVLTV. CDR3 nucleotides: TGTGCCAGTAGTGCTCGGGGAGGGTCTGGGGCCAACGTCCTGACTGTC.

The rearrangement joins TRBV20-1 to TRBJ2-7; possibly TRBD1 or TRBD2 for D (5 bases each). Looked up from germline, CDR1 is DFQATT and CDR2 is SNEGSKA (reference sequence). The CDR3 extends over 14 amino acids. V lost 1 base, J lost 7 bases, and 17 bases lay in between. The CDR3, as DNA: TGCAGTGCTAGAGGGGGACCAGACCCCAATGAGCAGTACTTC. Its translation: CSARGGPDPNEQYF.

The chain is built from TRBV5-4 and TRBJ2-5, with TRBD1 identical over 8 bases. Near its end, the DNA agrees better with TRBJ2-1, so the J call may be wrong. From germline, CDR1 is SGHNT and CDR2 YYREEE (reference sequence). The CDR3 runs 15 residues. The CDR3 DNA reads as TGTGCCAGCAGAGCCGACAGGGGCAGTTACAATGAGCAGTTCTTC. Translating gives CASRADRGSYNEQFF.

The V and J genes are TRBV4-1 and TRBJ1-5; no definite D call. This CDR3 contains 15 residues. Trimming removed 0 bases from V and 4 bases from J, with 10 bases in between. The germline gives CDR1 MGHRA, CDR2 YSYEKL. The CDR3 reads CASSQDGQFNQPQHF. The CDR3 bases are TGCGCCAGCAGCCAAGATGGGCAGTTTAATCAGCCCCAGCATTTT.

V is TRBV3-1 and J is TRBJ1-2, with a possible D match to TRBD1 (6 bases). The CDR3 consists of 15 residues. Trimming pared 4 bases from V and 8 bases from J, leaving 20 bases between. Germline CDR1 and CDR2: LGHDT and YNNKEL (reference sequence). CDR3 sequence reads: CASSLHRDKLRGYTF. For the CDR3, the DNA is TGTGCCAGCAGCCTTCACCGGGACAAATTACGGGGCTACACCTTC.

This clonotype was recorded at least ten times. The V and J genes are TRBV2 and TRBJ2-2, with 14 bases identical to TRBD2. Germline V lookup: CDR1 SNHLY, CDR2 FYNNEI. The CDR3 length is 17 residues. J was trimmed by 6 bases and V by 4 bases; bases with no gene match: 7. In nucleotides, the CDR3 is TGTGCCAGCAGTGCCTGGACTAGCGGGGGGAATGCCGGGGAGCTGTTTTTT. Encoded protein: CASSAWTSGGNAGELFF.

The count of this clonotype is one. The chain's CDR3 is CASRSRQAALGELFF. CDR3 DNA sequence: TGTGCCAGCAGATCCAGACAGGCGGCGCTTGGGGAGCTGTTTTTT. The V gene is TRBV5-6, the J gene TRBJ2-2, with D possibly matching TRBD1 (6 bases). The V end lost 5 bases, the J end lost 8 bases, and 19 bases lay between the germline ends. The CDR3 loop spans 15 amino acids. Germline values: CDR1 SGHDT, CDR2 YYEEEE.

This clonotype has ten or more counts. The V and J genes are TRBV7-9 and TRBJ1-2, with TRBD1 identical over 11 bases. V dropped 1 base and J dropped 3; count of bases not matched to a gene: 1. This CDR3 contains 15 residues. Germline CDR1 is SEHNR and CDR2 is FQNEAQ (reference sequence). The CDR3 region is CASSLGTGGDYGYTF. CDR3 DNA: TGTGCCAGCAGCTTAGGGACAGGGGGCGACTATGGCTACACCTTC.

This clonotype was recorded at least ten times. The chain recombines TRBV6-5 with TRBJ1-2; D gene uncertain. CDR1 and CDR2 from the germline V gene are MNHEY and SVGAGI. V was trimmed by 5 bases and J by 8 bases, leaving 12 bases between them. The CDR3 is 12 amino acids. As DNA, the CDR3 is TGTGCCAGCAGTCCTAACATGGAAGGCTACACCTTC. This encodes CASSPNMEGYTF.

This clonotype was seen repeatedly, ten times or more. This rearrangement joins TRBV29-1 to TRBJ1-2; D call uncertain. CDR3 length: 13 amino acids. Trimming cost V 5 bases and J 1 base, with 11 bases left between them. Germline V gene lookup returns CDR1 SQVTM and CDR2 ANQGSEA. The CDR3 loop reads CSVPGRRNYGYTF. CDR3 bases: TGCAGCGTTCCCGGACGGCGTAACTATGGCTACACCTTC. Drawing the rest from reference TRBV29-1 and TRBJ1-2, the complete variable domain is SAVISQKPSRDICQRGTSLTIQCQVDSQVTMMFWYRQQPGQSLTLIATANQGSEATYESGFVIDKFPISRPNLTFSTLTVSNMSPEDSSIYLCSVPGRRNYGYTFGSGTRLTVV.

The genes are TRBV7-7 and TRBJ2-5, with D possibly being TRBD2 (5 bases). Germline values: CDR1 SSHAT, CDR2 FNYEAQ (reference sequence). CDR3 length: 15 residues. CDR3 loop: CAPVSGGLAGETQYF. CDR3 DNA: TGTGCTCCCGTTTCGGGCGGGCTAGCCGGTGAGACCCAGTACTTC.

The rearrangement joins TRBV19 to TRBJ1-2, with TRBD1 as a possible D gene (5 bases). Germline V gives CDR1 LNHDA, CDR2 SQIVND (reference sequence). This CDR3 region has 17 residues. V was trimmed by 1 base and J by 7 bases, leaving 22 bases between them. CDR3 coding DNA: TGTGCCAGTAGTATAGTATACGGCGAACGGCGGGACTGTGGCTACACCTTC. Translating gives CASSIVYGERRDCGYTF. The whole variable domain, filled in from reference TRBV19 and TRBJ1-2, reads DGGITQSPKYLFRKEGQNVTLSCEQNLNHDAMYWYRQDPGQGLRLIYYSQIVNDFQKGDIAEGYSVSREKKESFPLTVTSAQKNPTAFYLCASSIVYGERRDCGYTFGSGTRLTVV.

This clonotype was seen at least ten times. The chain uses TRBV29-1 and TRBJ2-2, with TRBD1 identical over 7 bases. The CDR3 consists of 14 residues. J was trimmed by 2 bases and V by 4 bases; bases with no gene match: 4. Germline V gene sequence: CDR1 SQVTM, CDR2 ANQGSEA. CDR3 DNA sequence: TGCAGCGTTGGCGACAGGGCTAACACCGGGGAGCTGTTTTTT. Translated, it gives CSVGDRANTGELFF.

Many counts were recorded for this clonotype. J is TRBJ1-1 and V is TRBV20-1; D is uncertain. This CDR3 comprises 15 residues. Germline V gene sequence: CDR1 DFQATT, CDR2 SNEGSKA (reference sequence). The V gene lost 3 bases and the J gene lost 0 bases, with 14 bases spanning the gap. The CDR3 is CSARADGIMNTEAFF. CDR3 coding DNA: TGCAGTGCTAGGGCGGACGGGATAATGAACACTGAAGCTTTCTTT.

CDR3 amino acids: CSARVGQQETQYF. DNA for the CDR3: TGCAGTGCTAGAGTAGGACAGCAAGAGACCCAGTACTTC. This sequence joins TRBV20-1 and TRBJ2-5, with D possibly matching TRBD1 (6 bases). Germline V gives CDR1 DFQATT, CDR2 SNEGSKA (reference sequence). There are 13 residues in the CDR3. V was clipped by 1 base and J by 2 bases, with 8 bases between them.

In its sample, this clonotype was seen a few times. The genes are TRBV28 and TRBJ1-4, with a weak D call TRBD1 (5 bases). CDR1 and CDR2 from the germline V gene are MDHEN and SYDVKM. Between the trimmed V and J ends, which lost 3 bases and 7 bases, there was a span of 12 bases. The CDR3 loop spans 14 amino acids. The CDR3 reads CASSLGRRGEKLFF. CDR3 nucleotide sequence: TGTGCCAGCAGTTTGGGCAGGAGGGGTGAAAAACTGTTTTTT.

With respect to this clonotype: Mismatch with germline at one junction end may stem from a read error. This chain joins TRBV2 and TRBJ2-2, with 11 bases lining up with TRBD1. Germline CDR1 is SNHLY and CDR2 is FYNNEI. CDR3 size: 11 residues. The CDR3 spells CASRGTGGLFF. In nucleotides, the CDR3 is TGTGCCAGCAGGGGGACAGGGGGGCTGTTTTTT.

This clonotype was found many times. The J gene is TRBJ2-6, the V gene TRBV20-1, with TRBD1 as a possible D gene (6 bases). This CDR3 spans 16 amino acids. Looked up from germline, CDR1 is DFQATT and CDR2 is SNEGSKA (reference sequence). The V and J ends lost 1 base and 4 bases respectively, with 14 bases between them. CDR3 DNA: TGCAGTGCTAGAGGGCAGGGGATCTCCGGGGCCAACGTCCTGACTTTC. This codes for CSARGQGISGANVLTF.

This clonotype was seen many times. The J gene is TRBJ2-5, the V gene TRBV7-6, with a tentative D call TRBD1 (6 bases). The CDR3 spans 14 residues. The germline CDR1 and CDR2 sequences are SGHVS and FNYEAQ. Between the trimmed V and J ends, which lost 2 bases and 4 bases, there was a span of 11 bases. The CDR3 loop is CASSLTGLLETQYF. CDR3 DNA: TGTGCCAGCAGCTTAACAGGGCTTTTAGAGACCCAGTACTTC.

This clonotype was picked up many times. The V call is TRBV20-1, the J call TRBJ2-5; 12 bases agree with TRBD2. This CDR3 has 18 residues. V lost 6 bases and J lost 4; bases outside the gene matches: 18. Germline V lookup: CDR1 DFQATT, CDR2 SNEGSKA (reference sequence). The CDR3 DNA is TGCAGTGCCAGGGAACTGGGGTCGGCTAGCGGGAGGGTAGAGACCCAGTACTTC. Its protein product is CSARELGSASGRVETQYF.

The V and J genes are TRBV12-3 or TRBV12-4 and TRBJ2-2; D gene unclear. This CDR3 comprises 14 residues. V shed 4 bases and J shed 5 bases, with 11 bases lying between them. In DNA form, the CDR3 reads TGTGCCAGCAGTTCCCCCCCCCTGACCGGGGAGCTGTTTTTT. Its translation: CASSSPPLTGELFF.

This clonotype was counted at least ten times. This chain uses TRBV20-1 with TRBJ2-2; D not resolved. The CDR3 runs 15 residues. Germline V gene data show CDR1 as DFQATT and CDR2 as SNEGSKA (reference sequence). The V and J ends lost 0 bases and 4 bases respectively, with 12 bases between them. The CDR3 sequence: CSAREGSSPTGELFF. CDR3 coding DNA: TGCAGTGCTAGAGAGGGTAGCAGCCCCACCGGGGAGCTGTTTTTT.

The chain joins TRBV20-1 to TRBJ2-3; 14 bases align to TRBD2. The CDR3 has 13 amino acids. V was clipped by 5 bases and J by 9 bases; unmatched bases: 4. CDR1 is DFQATT, CDR2 SNEGSKA, per germline (reference sequence). The CDR3 protein is CSAQGTSGSTQYF. The CDR3 DNA reads TGCAGTGCTCAAGGGACTAGCGGGAGCACGCAGTATTTT.

Details on this clonotype: A junction end diverges from the germline sequence, so it may reflect a read error. The V and J genes are TRBV10-3 and TRBJ2-2; 12 nucleotides agree with TRBD1. The germline V gene encodes CDR1 ENHRY and CDR2 SYGVKD. The CDR3 spans 19 residues. The CDR3 region has the DNA TGTGCCACCAGTGATCCCCCCGGGACAGGGGGCTCCAGCACCGGGGAGCTGTTTTTT. Translated: CATSDPPGTGGSSTGELFF.

The chain recombines TRBV12-3 or TRBV12-4 with TRBJ1-5; possible D gene TRBD1, 5 bases. V was cut by 6 bases and J by 7 bases, with 16 bases left in between. The CDR3 has 14 residues. CDR3 coding DNA: TGTGCCAGCAGCCAAGAACAGGCGGGACAGCCCCAGCATTTT. This encodes CASSQEQAGQPQHF.

The CDR3 spells CSAREGSEAFF. The CDR3 nucleotides are TGCAGTGCTAGGGAGGGGAGCGAAGCTTTCTTT. The V gene is TRBV20-1, the J gene TRBJ1-1; a possible D gene is TRBD1 (5 bases). The CDR3 is 11 residues long. The germline gives CDR1 DFQATT, CDR2 SNEGSKA (reference sequence). Trimming cost V 3 bases and J 8 bases, with 10 bases left between them.

There are many counts of this clonotype. The chain has TRBV5-1 and TRBJ2-7, with 7 bases matching TRBD1. In germline, CDR1 is SGHRS, CDR2 YFSETQ. Unmatched junction bases numbered 2, after V lost 3 bases and J lost 2 bases. This CDR3 is 13 amino acids long. The CDR3 DNA is TGCGCCAGCAGCTCGACAGGGACCTACGAGCAGTACTTC. Its protein product is CASSSTGTYEQYF.

Comments on this clonotype: The missing conserved phenylalanine or tryptophan at the end of this CDR3 makes a read error likely. V is TRBV5-5 and J is TRBJ1-2; 8 bases line up with TRBD1. CDR1 is SGHKS, CDR2 YYEKEE, per germline (reference sequence). This CDR3 contains 14 residues. CDR3 bases: TGTGCCAGCGGCTTTGGCAGGGGGCTTCATGGCTACACCTCC. Residues: CASGFGRGLHGYTS.

V is TRBV9 and J is TRBJ2-7; D tentatively reads TRBD1 or TRBD2 (5 bases each). CDR1 is SGDLS and CDR2 is YYNGEE in the germline V gene. This CDR3 region has 17 residues. The V end was cut by 0 bases, the J end by 7 bases, with 23 bases between. For the CDR3, the DNA is TGTGCCAGCAGCGTAGCTCGGGGACCCCGGCCCACCGGGGAGCAGTACTTC. This sequence encodes CASSVARGPRPTGEQYF. The whole variable domain, remainder taken from reference TRBV9 and TRBJ2-7, is DSGVTQTPKHLITATGQRVTLRCSPRSGDLSVYWYQQSLDQGLQFLIQYYNGEERAKGNILERFSAQQFPDLHSELNLSSLELGDSALYFCASSVARGPRPTGEQYFGPGTRLTVT.

J is TRBJ2-1 and V is TRBV24-1; 8 bases agree with TRBD1. V trimming: 6 bases; J trimming: 4 bases; junction bases outside the gene matches: 1. The germline gives CDR1 KGHDR, CDR2 SFDVKD. The CDR3 sequence is 13 residues long. The DNA of the CDR3 is TGTGCCACCAGTACAGGGGGTTACAATGAGCAGTTCTTC. This codes for CATSTGGYNEQFF.

J is TRBJ2-5 and V is TRBV9; 7 positions agree with TRBD2. CDR1 and CDR2 from the germline V gene are SGDLS and YYNGEE. V was clipped by 4 bases and J by 4 bases; unmatched bases: 7. The CDR3 runs 14 residues. The CDR3 bases are TGTGCCAGCAGCCCCAGCCCTAGCGGAGAGACCCAGTACTTC. Its protein product is CASSPSPSGETQYF.